Below, 5 T cell receptor beta chains from the same sample are listed, as sequenced in a study of shared clonotypes between healthy human individuals. The method was immunoSEQ multiplex PCR; TCRdb's version includes in-frame clones alone and lacks a portion of them. The profile covers some 980,000 clones, with around 80% appearing a single time and approximately 1.5% taken by the ten largest. Sequenced input: memory CD4+ T cells sorted from blood. Subset noted: CD45RA-negative fraction. These receptors all come from a man aged 18 to 29 in good health.

J is TRBJ2-7 and V is TRBV4-3; possible D gene TRBD2, 6 bases. The CDR3 length is 15 residues. The V end was cut by 4 bases, the J end by 0 bases, with 13 bases between. CDR1 is LGHNA, CDR2 YSLEER, per germline. This chain's CDR3 is CASSLTWGLSYEQYF. The DNA for the CDR3 is TGCGCCAGCAGCCTTACCTGGGGACTCTCCTACGAGCAGTACTTC.

The genes are TRBV6-1 and TRBJ1-2, with D possibly TRBD1 on 5 matching bases. V was trimmed by 7 bases and J by 5 bases, leaving 14 bases between them. The length of the CDR3 is 13 residues. CDR1 is MNHNS and CDR2 is SASEGT in the germline V gene. This CDR3 reads CASTLGRIYGYTF. CDR3 DNA: TGTGCCAGCACCTTGGGACGGATTTATGGCTACACCTTC.

This clone occurred once. The gene calls are TRBV30 and TRBJ2-1; TRBD2 matches 10 bases. The CDR3 spans 14 residues. Per germline, CDR1 GTSNPN and CDR2 SVGIG (reference sequence). V shed 7 bases, J shed 8 bases, and the junction held 11 bases outside the gene matches. For the CDR3, the DNA is TGTGCCTCAGCGGGAGGGCCCCTTAGACATGAGCAGTTCTTC. Protein product: CASAGGPLRHEQFF. Full variable domain (missing parts from reference TRBV30 and TRBJ2-1): SQTIHQWPATLVQPVGSPLSLECTVEGTSNPNLYWYRQAAGRGLQLLFYSVGIGQISSEVPQNLSASRPQDRQFILSSKKLLLSDSGFYLCASAGGPLRHEQFFGPGTRLTVL.

This clone was seen repeatedly, ten times or more. The same CDR3 can be traced to other DNA sequences in this sample. V usage is TRBV2 and J usage is TRBJ2-7; D is possibly TRBD1 (5 bases). The CDR3 extends over 11 amino acids. Germline lookup yields CDR1 SNHLY and CDR2 FYNNEI. The V end was cut by 7 bases, the J end by 5 bases, with 9 bases between. The CDR3 reads CASTGFDEQYF. The DNA of the CDR3 is TGTGCCAGCACAGGGTTCGACGAGCAGTACTTC.

The rearrangement links TRBV5-1 to TRBJ2-5; tentative D call: TRBD1 (6 bases). CDR3 length: 15 amino acids. V lost 0 bases and J 1 base, leaving 10 bases between the germline ends. Germline V lookup: CDR1 SGHRS, CDR2 YFSETQ. For the CDR3, the DNA is TGCGCCAGCAGCTTGGTGGGGGCTACCCAAGAGACCCAGTACTTC. Protein: CASSLVGATQETQYF.